One sample yielded the 26 T cell receptor beta chains listed below, sequenced in a study of shared clonotypes between healthy human individuals. The repertoire was sequenced with immunoSEQ multiplex PCR; TCRdb's copy has only in-frame clones and lacks some. The sample holds about 490,000 clones, around 80% seen once. The source material was PBMCs. The receptors were gathered from a woman aged 40 to 50 in good health. Some clones in this sample may be carry-over from other donors' samples.

This chain uses TRBV4-1 with TRBJ2-7; 7 nucleotides agree with TRBD2. The germline V gene has CDR1 MGHRA and CDR2 YSYEKL. The CDR3 loop spans 15 amino acids. V gave up 5 bases and J gave up 0 bases; unmatched junction bases: 7. DNA of the CDR3: TGCGCCAGCAGCAGGAGGGAGGGGAGCTCCTACGAGCAGTACTTC. Protein sequence: CASSRREGSSYEQYF.

The chain joins TRBV10-3 to TRBJ2-3; perhaps TRBD2 as D (6 bases). V lost 5 bases and J lost 5, with 20 bases in between. Germline V CDR1 and CDR2: ENHRY, SYGVKD. The CDR3 is 16 amino acids. This CDR3 is CAISLLAPEGGDTQYF. For the CDR3, the DNA is TGTGCCATCAGTTTACTAGCTCCGGAGGGTGGAGATACGCAGTATTTT.

V gene TRBV7-3 combines with J gene TRBJ2-1; the match to TRBD2 covers 7 bases. The V segment lost 5 bases and the J segment 10 bases; nucleotides outside the gene matches: 5. The CDR3 is made up of 12 amino acids. Germline V lookup: CDR1 SGHTA, CDR2 FQGTGA. The CDR3 DNA sequence: TGTGCCAGCAGCACGTATAGCGGGGAGCAGTTCTTC. This sequence encodes CASSTYSGEQFF.

This chain joins TRBV30 and TRBJ2-1, with D perhaps TRBD2 (6 bases). V was trimmed by 0 bases and J by 6 bases, leaving 9 bases between them. The CDR3 has 13 amino acids. Germline V gene lookup returns CDR1 GTSNPN and CDR2 SVGIG (reference sequence). The CDR3 nucleotides read TGTGCCTGGAGTGTGGAGGGAATCAATGAGCAGTTCTTC. It encodes CAWSVEGINEQFF.

In DNA form, the CDR3 reads TGTGCCATCAGTGAGTCGACGGGAACTGAAGCTTTCTTT. This translates into CAISESTGTEAFF. The chain links TRBV10-3 to TRBJ1-1, with D unresolved. Germline loops: CDR1 ENHRY, CDR2 SYGVKD. V was shortened by 0 bases and J by 5 bases, with 7 bases between the two germline ends. There are 13 residues in the CDR3.

J is TRBJ1-3 and V is TRBV28; TRBD1 matches at 9 bases. The CDR3 has 16 amino acids. The V segment lost 5 bases and the J segment 3 bases; nucleotides outside the gene matches: 8. Germline CDR1 and CDR2: MDHEN and SYDVKM. CDR3 sequence: CASSLYRGRRGNTIYF. DNA for the CDR3: TGTGCCAGCAGTCTTTACAGGGGGCGACGTGGAAACACCATATATTTT.

DNA for the CDR3: TGTGCCTGGAGTGTGGGGACTAGCTCGTACGAGCAGTACTTC. Amino acids: CAWSVGTSSYEQYF. The V and J genes are TRBV30 and TRBJ2-5; 9 nucleotides align to TRBD2. Gene TRBJ2-7 matches the end of the DNA better, so the J call may be wrong. Germline V lookup: CDR1 GTSNPN, CDR2 SVGIG (reference sequence). This CDR3 is built from 14 residues.

This chain links TRBV29-1 with TRBJ2-3, with 11 bases fitting TRBD2. CDR3 length: 14 residues. V lost 4 bases to trimming and J lost 1 base; unmatched junction nucleotides: 1. The germline CDR1 and CDR2 sequences are SQVTM and ANQGSEA. The CDR3 region has the DNA TGCAGCGTTGCACTAGCGGGAGGCACAGATACGCAGTATTTT. This translates into CSVALAGGTDTQYF.

This rearrangement joins TRBV6-9 to TRBJ2-6; TRBD2 matches at 7 bases. This CDR3 spans 20 amino acids. Germline loops: CDR1 MNHGY, CDR2 SVAAGI. Unmatched junction bases numbered 15, after V lost 4 bases and J lost 0 bases. CDR3 nucleotides: TGTGCCAGCAGTTCTAGGTGGGAACTAGCGCCTTTCTCTGGGGCCAACGTCCTGACTTTC. Residues: CASSSRWELAPFSGANVLTF.

As regards this clone: Given a much more abundant clone one base away, this may be a read error. The genes are TRBV30 and TRBJ2-2; 8 nucleotides match TRBD1. The junction had 3 bases not matched to a gene; V was cut back by 1 base and J by 5 bases. The CDR3 is 14 amino acids. Germline CDR1 and CDR2: GTSNPN and SVGIG (reference sequence). Written as DNA, the CDR3 is TGTGCCTGGAGTGCTCAGGGGGCGACCGGGGAGCTGTTTTTT. It translates to CAWSAQGATGELFF.

The rearrangement uses TRBV28 and TRBJ2-1, with 7 nucleotides matching TRBD2. With 4 bases clipped from V and 0 bases from J, the junction kept 12 bases outside the gene matches. CDR1 and CDR2 (germline): MDHEN, SYDVKM. This CDR3 is built from 18 residues. CDR3 DNA: TGTGCCAGCAGTTCCCCCAGATCTTGGGGGGGCTCCTACAATGAGCAGTTCTTC. Protein product: CASSSPRSWGGSYNEQFF.

In regard to this clone: Just one base apart from a much larger clone, this may be a read error. The same CDR3 is also encoded by other DNA sequences in this sample. This sequence joins TRBV4-1 and TRBJ1-2; 10 bases agree with TRBD1. The germline V gene encodes CDR1 MGHRA and CDR2 YSYEKL. The CDR3 totals 15 residues. This CDR3 is CASSQDPGQGHGYTF. The CDR3 DNA reads as TGCGCCAGCAGCCAAGACCCGGGACAGGGGCACGGCTATACCTTC.

This clone turned up a few times. The chain has TRBV2 and TRBJ2-2; D is undetermined. This CDR3 comprises 13 residues. Trimming stripped 6 bases from V and 2 bases from J, with 7 bases between. Per germline, CDR1 SNHLY and CDR2 FYNNEI. The CDR3 DNA reads TGTGCCAGCAGGCCCCAAAACACCGGGGAGCTGTTTTTT. Translating gives CASRPQNTGELFF.

This sequence joins TRBV9 and TRBJ2-5, with a possible D match to TRBD1 (5 bases). This CDR3 has 14 amino acids. Looked up from germline, CDR1 is SGDLS and CDR2 is YYNGEE. V lost 4 bases, J lost 1 base, and 11 bases lay in between. In nucleotides, the CDR3 is TGTGCCAGCAGCCCAGACAGAGTCCAAGAGACCCAGTACTTC. It is translated as CASSPDRVQETQYF.

The chain joins TRBV2 to TRBJ1-5; a possible D gene is TRBD1 (5 bases). The CDR3 runs to 16 residues. Trimming stripped 2 bases from V and 2 bases from J, with 13 bases between. Germline assignment: CDR1 SNHLY and CDR2 FYNNEI. The CDR3 loop reads CASSERGQGGNQPQHF. The CDR3 DNA follows: TGTGCCAGCAGTGAACGAGGGCAGGGCGGCAATCAGCCCCAGCATTTT.

In regard to this clone: This likely stems from a read error, as it lies one base from a far larger clone. The CDR3 DNA sequence: TGTGCCAGCAGCTTGGACGGGGAAGCCCACAATGAGCAGTTCTTC. It is translated as CASSLDGEAHNEQFF. The chain is built from TRBV4-2 and TRBJ2-7, with D perhaps TRBD2 (5 bases). The J call may be in error: the DNA end matches TRBJ2-1 better. This CDR3 spans 15 amino acids. Germline V gives CDR1 LGHNA, CDR2 YNFKEQ.

As for this clone: A clone one base away is much larger, so this may be a read error. The chain links TRBV4-2 to TRBJ2-1; D remains unclear. V dropped 0 bases and J dropped 6 bases, with 0 bases sitting between them. This CDR3 spans 11 amino acids. Germline loops: CDR1 LGHNA, CDR2 YNFKEQ. In DNA form, the CDR3 reads TGTGCCAGCAGCCAAGACAATGAGCAGTTCTTC. Translation gives CASSQDNEQFF.

V and J are TRBV5-1 and TRBJ2-7; 9 bases line up with TRBD2. J was trimmed by 5 bases and V by 0 bases; bases with no gene match: 3. Germline V gene sequence: CDR1 SGHRS, CDR2 YFSETQ. The CDR3 is 14 amino acids. Here the CDR3 reads CASSLVAGVDEQYF. The CDR3, as DNA: TGCGCCAGCAGCTTGGTAGCGGGAGTTGACGAGCAGTACTTC.

V and J are TRBV5-8 and TRBJ1-4, with 11 nucleotides matching TRBD1. This CDR3 spans 17 amino acids. CDR1 is SGHTS and CDR2 is YDEGEE in the germline V gene. With 4 bases clipped from V and 3 bases from J, the junction kept 8 bases outside the gene matches. The CDR3 DNA reads as TGTGCCAGCAGCGACCGGACAGGGGGCATGCCTAATGAAAAACTGTTTTTT. Translated, it gives CASSDRTGGMPNEKLFF.

The V call is TRBV30, the J call TRBJ2-5; the D is unclear. In germline, CDR1 is GTSNPN, CDR2 SVGIG (reference sequence). V was cut by 5 bases and J by 1 base, with 14 bases left in between. This CDR3 is 14 amino acids long. As DNA, the CDR3 is TGTGCCTGGGGCCGTAAAATCCCCCAAGAGACCCAGTACTTC. Protein sequence: CAWGRKIPQETQYF. Based on the CDR3 plus reference TRBV30 and TRBJ2-5, the full variable domain is SQTIHQWPATLVQPVGSPLSLECTVEGTSNPNLYWYRQAAGRGLQLLFYSVGIGQISSEVPQNLSASRPQDRQFILSSKKLLLSDSGFYLCAWGRKIPQETQYFGPGTRLLVL.

In its sample, this clone was seen a few times. The chain uses TRBV10-1 and TRBJ2-1; the D call may be TRBD1 or TRBD2 (7 bases each). V lost 6 bases and J lost 6, with 12 bases in between. The CDR3 contains 13 residues. Germline CDR1 reads WNHNN; CDR2 reads SYGVQD (reference sequence). The CDR3 is CASSLRGGNEQFF. The CDR3 DNA reads as TGCGCCAGCAGCCTCAGGGGGGGCAATGAGCAGTTCTTC.

Turning to this clone: The junction and the germline gene differ at one end; a read error may be behind it. This chain joins TRBV30 and TRBJ2-5; 7 bases fit TRBD2. Germline V gene lookup returns CDR1 GTSNPN and CDR2 SVGIG (reference sequence). This CDR3 region has 16 residues. CDR3 bases: TGTGCCTGGACCCCCCCCCTACTAGCGATCACCTACGAGCAGCACTTC. Translation gives CAWTPPLLAITYEQHF.

The CDR3 protein is CASSQDRVRIGELFF. In DNA, the CDR3 is TGCGCCAGCAGCCAAGACAGGGTTCGGATCGGGGAGCTGTTTTTT. This sequence joins TRBV5-1 and TRBJ2-2; TRBD1 matches at 7 bases. Trimming took 4 bases from V and 7 from J; bases not matched to a gene: 10. Germline CDR1 is SGHRS and CDR2 is YFSETQ. The CDR3 has 15 residues.

The chain uses TRBV30 and TRBJ2-7; D unresolved. The germline gives CDR1 GTSNPN, CDR2 SVGIG (reference sequence). The V and J ends lost 0 bases and 2 bases respectively, with 8 bases between them. The CDR3 is made up of 13 amino acids. The CDR3 reads CAWSVTKTYEQYF. CDR3 bases: TGTGCCTGGAGTGTAACCAAAACCTACGAGCAGTACTTC.

The CDR3 nucleotides are TGTGCCTGGAGTACAAACAGGGACTTCTATAATTCACCCCTCCACTTT. Encoded protein: CAWSTNRDFYNSPLHF. The V call is TRBV30, the J call TRBJ1-6; a possible D gene is TRBD1 (6 bases). V was shortened by 2 bases and J by 3 bases, with 14 bases between the two germline ends. Germline lookup yields CDR1 GTSNPN and CDR2 SVGIG (reference sequence). The CDR3 length is 16 residues. The full variable domain, in which reference TRBV30 and TRBJ1-6 provide the parts outside the CDR3, is SQTIHQWPATLVQPVGSPLSLECTVEGTSNPNLYWYRQAAGRGLQLLFYSVGIGQISSEVPQNLSASRPQDRQFILSSKKLLLSDSGFYLCAWSTNRDFYNSPLHFGNGTRLTVT.

This clone was recorded once. CDR3 nucleotide sequence: TGTGCCAGCAGCGGGACTAGCGGCTATTACTACGAGCAGTACTTC. Its protein product is CASSGTSGYYYEQYF. The J gene is TRBJ2-7, the V gene TRBV11-2; TRBD2 agrees at 11 bases. Germline CDR1 is SGHAT and CDR2 is FQNNGV. This CDR3 spans 15 amino acids. V lost 5 bases to trimming and J lost 3 bases; unmatched junction nucleotides: 6.